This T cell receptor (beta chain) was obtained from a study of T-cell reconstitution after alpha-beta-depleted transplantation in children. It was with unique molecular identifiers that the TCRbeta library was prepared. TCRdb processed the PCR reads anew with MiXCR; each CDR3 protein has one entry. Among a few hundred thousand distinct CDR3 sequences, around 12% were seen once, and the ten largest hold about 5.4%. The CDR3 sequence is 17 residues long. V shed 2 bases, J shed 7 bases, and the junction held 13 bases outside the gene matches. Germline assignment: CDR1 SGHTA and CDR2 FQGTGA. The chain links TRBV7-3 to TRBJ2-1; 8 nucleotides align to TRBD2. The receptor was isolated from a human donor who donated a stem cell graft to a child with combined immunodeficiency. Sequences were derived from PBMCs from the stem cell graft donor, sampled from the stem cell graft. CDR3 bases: TGTGCCAGCAGCTTACCAGGGCCGGGAGGGCCTTTTAATGAGCAGTTCTTC. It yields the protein CASSLPGPGGPFNEQFF.